Shown below are 18 T cell receptor beta chains from a single sample sequenced in a study of monozygotic twins with inflammatory bowel disease. TCRdb re-called the 5' RACE reads and gives one entry per CDR3 protein, without DNA. The sample features some 210,000 distinct CDR3 sequences, with less than 2% in its top ten. Sequenced sample: blood. The receptors originated from a human donor with ulcerative colitis or Crohn's disease, or a healthy co-twin of an affected twin (not recorded which).

The chain is built from TRBV6-5 and TRBJ1-1; TCRdb designates TRBD1, a call that cannot be tested without DNA. The CDR3 is made up of 16 amino acids. CDR1 and CDR2 from the germline V gene are MNHEY and SVGAGI. This CDR3 reads CASSSNEQGWSTEAFF.

The rearrangement uses TRBV20-1 and TRBJ2-7; as DNA is missing, the TRBD1 call by TCRdb cannot be tested. The CDR3 is 15 amino acids. Germline-derived CDR1 and CDR2 are DFQATT and SNEGSKA (reference sequence). CDR3: CSARDPGRNSYEQYF.

CDR3 loop: CASSLTRSGGQFF. The chain is built from TRBV11-2 and TRBJ2-1; TCRdb lists TRBD2, though no DNA is available to test this call. Germline-derived CDR1 and CDR2 are SGHAT and FQNNGV. This CDR3 comprises 13 residues.

The J gene is TRBJ1-2, the V gene TRBV5-4; TCRdb designates TRBD1, a call that cannot be tested without DNA. This CDR3 is built from 15 residues. CDR1 and CDR2 (germline): SGHNT, YYREEE (reference sequence). CDR3: CASSLALVGASGYTF.

J is TRBJ2-6 and V is TRBV7-2. In germline, CDR1 is SGHTA, CDR2 FQGNSA. The CDR3 spans 15 residues. CDR3 sequence: CASSLTFSGANVLTF.

V is TRBV27 and J is TRBJ2-3. Germline loops: CDR1 MNHEY, CDR2 SMNVEV (reference sequence). The CDR3 extends over 14 amino acids. CDR3 loop: CASSHNLGTDTQYF.

The chain combines TRBV20-1 with TRBJ2-1; TCRdb gives TRBD1 as the D gene, but with no DNA this cannot be confirmed. Germline assignment: CDR1 DFQATT and CDR2 SNEGSKA (reference sequence). This CDR3 comprises 15 residues. This chain's CDR3 is CSARDPRGGDNEQFF.

The chain has TRBV20-1 and TRBJ2-1; the TCRdb D gene call, TRBD2, has no DNA to confirm it. The CDR3 runs to 16 residues. Per germline, CDR1 DFQATT and CDR2 SNEGSKA (reference sequence). CDR3 in amino acids: CSASVEGGLGYNEQFF.

V gene TRBV10-3 combines with J gene TRBJ1-1; TCRdb's D call of TRBD1 is untestable without DNA. Per the germline V gene, CDR1 is ENHRY and CDR2 is SYGVKD. This CDR3 is built from 15 residues. The CDR3 loop reads CAISRSGTANTEAIF.

This chain links TRBV12-3 or TRBV12-4 with TRBJ2-3; TCRdb's D call, TRBD1, is unchecked because there is no DNA. The CDR3 runs to 16 residues. This chain's CDR3 is CASRQTGGGLGDTQYF.

This chain joins TRBV5-1 and TRBJ2-5. The CDR3 covers 13 residues. From germline, CDR1 is SGHRS and CDR2 YFSETQ. Here the CDR3 reads CASSWDSQETQYF.

The chain has TRBV11-2 and TRBJ2-6; checking the TCRdb D call of TRBD1 is not possible without DNA. Per germline, CDR1 SGHAT and CDR2 FQNNGV. CDR3 length: 19 amino acids. The CDR3 spells CASSLLGLTVSSGANVLTF.

The chain has TRBV7-2 and TRBJ2-7. Germline-derived CDR1 and CDR2 are SGHTA and FQGNSA. CDR3 size: 16 residues. The CDR3 is CASSLASWVTSYEQYF.

The genes are TRBV19 and TRBJ2-3; TCRdb returns TRBD2, unconfirmable since there is no DNA. The germline gives CDR1 LNHDA, CDR2 SQIVND (reference sequence). CDR3 length equals 16 residues. The CDR3 loop reads CASRARGGDSTDTQYF.

This chain connects TRBV6-2 or TRBV6-3 to TRBJ2-2. The CDR3 sequence is 11 residues long. Per the germline V gene, CDR1 is MNHEY and CDR2 is SVGEGT. The CDR3 loop is CASANTGELFF.

The rearrangement links TRBV3-1 to TRBJ2-2; TCRdb's D call, TRBD1, is unchecked because there is no DNA. CDR1 LGHDT and CDR2 YNNKEL come from the germline V gene (reference sequence). CDR3 length: 14 amino acids. The CDR3 spells CASSQPQGIGELFF.

The rearrangement joins TRBV7-9 to TRBJ2-3. The CDR3 loop spans 12 amino acids. Germline V gives CDR1 SEHNR, CDR2 FQNEAQ (reference sequence). The CDR3 loop reads CASSLVLGSQYF.

The chain is built from TRBV5-4 and TRBJ1-5; TCRdb proposes TRBD1, but this gene call is untestable without DNA. From germline, CDR1 is SGHNT and CDR2 YYREEE (reference sequence). The length of the CDR3 is 14 residues. The CDR3 is CASSLWGGHQPQHF.